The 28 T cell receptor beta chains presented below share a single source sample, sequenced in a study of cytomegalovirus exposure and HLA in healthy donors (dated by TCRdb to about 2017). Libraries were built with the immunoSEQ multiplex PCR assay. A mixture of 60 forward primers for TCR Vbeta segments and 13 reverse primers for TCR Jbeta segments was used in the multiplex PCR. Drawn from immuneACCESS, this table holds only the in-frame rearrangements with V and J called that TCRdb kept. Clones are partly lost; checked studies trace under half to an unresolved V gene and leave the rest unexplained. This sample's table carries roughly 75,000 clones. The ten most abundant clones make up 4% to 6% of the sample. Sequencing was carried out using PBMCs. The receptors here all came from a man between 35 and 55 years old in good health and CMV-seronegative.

In DNA, the CDR3 is TGTGCCAGCAGCTTAGACTGGGGCACCTACAATGAGCAGTTCTTC. This translates into CASSLDWGTYNEQFF. V usage is TRBV11-2 and J usage is TRBJ2-1; tentative D call: TRBD1 (5 bases). The CDR3 length is 15 residues. The ends were cut back, 0 bases at V and 2 bases at J, with 8 bases in the middle. The germline V gene encodes CDR1 SGHAT and CDR2 FQNNGV.

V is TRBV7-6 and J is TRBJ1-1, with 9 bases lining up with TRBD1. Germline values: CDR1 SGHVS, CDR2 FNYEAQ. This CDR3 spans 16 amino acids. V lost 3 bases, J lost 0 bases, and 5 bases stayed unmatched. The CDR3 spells CASSLLQGAVNTEAFF. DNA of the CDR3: TGTGCCAGCAGCTTGCTACAGGGGGCTGTGAACACTGAAGCTTTCTTT.

Here the CDR3 DNA reads TGTGCCAGTAGACATACGACAGGGACTAGCACAGATACGCAGTATTTT. Encoded protein: CASRHTTGTSTDTQYF. The V gene is TRBV19, the J gene TRBJ2-3, with D possibly TRBD1 on 7 matching bases. Looked up from germline, CDR1 is LNHDA and CDR2 is SQIVND (reference sequence). The V gene lost 6 bases and the J gene lost 0 bases, with 16 bases spanning the gap. The CDR3 length is 16 residues.

CDR3 residues: CASSILAGGGEQFF. CDR3 bases: TGTGCCAGTAGTATCCTAGCGGGGGGTGGGGAGCAGTTCTTC. The V call is TRBV19, the J call TRBJ2-1, with 11 bases identical to TRBD2. From germline, CDR1 is LNHDA and CDR2 SQIVND (reference sequence). V lost 3 bases to trimming and J lost 10 bases; unmatched junction nucleotides: 5. The CDR3 sequence is 14 residues long. Looking up the rest from reference TRBV19 and TRBJ2-1 gives the full variable domain: DGGITQSPKYLFRKEGQNVTLSCEQNLNHDAMYWYRQDPGQGLRLIYYSQIVNDFQKGDIAEGYSVSREKKESFPLTVTSAQKNPTAFYLCASSILAGGGEQFFGPGTRLTVL.

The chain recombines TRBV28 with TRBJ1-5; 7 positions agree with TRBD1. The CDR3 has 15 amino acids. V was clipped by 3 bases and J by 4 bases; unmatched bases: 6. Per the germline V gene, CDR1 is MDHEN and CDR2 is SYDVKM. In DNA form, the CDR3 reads TGTGCCAGCAGTTTGGGCGACAGGGTAAATCAGCCCCAGCATTTT. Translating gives CASSLGDRVNQPQHF.

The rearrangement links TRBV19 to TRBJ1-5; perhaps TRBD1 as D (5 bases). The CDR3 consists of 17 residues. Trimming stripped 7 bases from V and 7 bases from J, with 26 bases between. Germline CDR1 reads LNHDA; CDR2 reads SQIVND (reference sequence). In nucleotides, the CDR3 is TGTGCCAGTACCATGGGGGGGTCCCCCACAACTCTCCAGCCCCAGCATTTT. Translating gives CASTMGGSPTTLQPQHF.

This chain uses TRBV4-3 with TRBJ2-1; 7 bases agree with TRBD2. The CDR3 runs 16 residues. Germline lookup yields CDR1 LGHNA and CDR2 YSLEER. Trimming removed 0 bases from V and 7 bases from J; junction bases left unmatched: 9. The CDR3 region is CASSQEPLAEKNEQFF. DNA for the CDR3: TGCGCCAGCAGCCAAGAGCCTCTAGCGGAGAAAAATGAGCAGTTCTTC.

As DNA, the CDR3 is TGTGCCAGCAGCCGGCGGGGGGAGACCCAGTACTTC. This gives the protein CASSRRGETQYF. This chain uses TRBV28 with TRBJ2-5; the match to TRBD2 covers 7 bases. The germline gives CDR1 MDHEN, CDR2 SYDVKM. The CDR3 sequence is 12 residues long. V gave up 6 bases and J gave up 5 bases; unmatched junction bases: 3.

CDR3 loop: CASSYPAGETQYF. For the CDR3, the DNA is TGTGCCAGCAGTTACCCCGCCGGGGAGACCCAGTACTTC. This sequence joins TRBV6-5 and TRBJ2-5, with D uncertain. This CDR3 is 13 amino acids long. Germline values: CDR1 MNHEY, CDR2 SVGAGI. Trimming stripped 2 bases from V and 5 bases from J, with 9 bases between.

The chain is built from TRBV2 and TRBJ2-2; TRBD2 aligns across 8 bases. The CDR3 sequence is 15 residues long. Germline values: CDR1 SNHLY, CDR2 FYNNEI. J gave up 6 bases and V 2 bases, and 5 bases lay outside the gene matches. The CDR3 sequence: CASSERGLVSGELFF. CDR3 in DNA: TGTGCCAGCAGTGAACGGGGACTAGTGTCCGGGGAGCTGTTTTTT. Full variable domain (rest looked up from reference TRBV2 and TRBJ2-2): EPEVTQTPSHQVTQMGQEVILRCVPISNHLYFYWYRQILGQKVEFLVSFYNNEISEKSEIFDDQFSVERPDGSNFTLKIRSTKLEDSAMYFCASSERGLVSGELFFGEGSRLTVL.

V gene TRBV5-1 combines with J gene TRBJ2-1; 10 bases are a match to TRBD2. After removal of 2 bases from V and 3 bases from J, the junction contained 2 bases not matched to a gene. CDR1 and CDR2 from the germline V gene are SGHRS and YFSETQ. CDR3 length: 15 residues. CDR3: CASSFLAGVYNEQFF. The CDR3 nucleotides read TGCGCCAGCAGCTTTCTAGCGGGAGTCTACAATGAGCAGTTCTTC.

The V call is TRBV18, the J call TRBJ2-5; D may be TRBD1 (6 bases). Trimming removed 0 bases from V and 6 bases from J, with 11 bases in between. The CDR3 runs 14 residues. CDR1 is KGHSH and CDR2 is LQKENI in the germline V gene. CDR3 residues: CASSPPQGKQTQYF. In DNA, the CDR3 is TGTGCCAGCTCACCACCACAGGGTAAACAGACCCAGTACTTC.

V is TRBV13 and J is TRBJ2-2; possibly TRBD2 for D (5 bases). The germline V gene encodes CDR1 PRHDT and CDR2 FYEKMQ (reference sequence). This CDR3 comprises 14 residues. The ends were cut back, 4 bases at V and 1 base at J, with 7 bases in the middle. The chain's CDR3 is CASSYRGNTGELFF. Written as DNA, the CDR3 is TGTGCCAGCAGCTATCGGGGGAACACCGGGGAGCTGTTTTTT.

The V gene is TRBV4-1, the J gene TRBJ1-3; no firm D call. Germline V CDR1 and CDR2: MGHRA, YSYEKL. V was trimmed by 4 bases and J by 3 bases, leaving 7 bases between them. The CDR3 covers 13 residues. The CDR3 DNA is TGCGCCAGCAGCCGGCAGTATGGAAACACCATATATTTT. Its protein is CASSRQYGNTIYF.

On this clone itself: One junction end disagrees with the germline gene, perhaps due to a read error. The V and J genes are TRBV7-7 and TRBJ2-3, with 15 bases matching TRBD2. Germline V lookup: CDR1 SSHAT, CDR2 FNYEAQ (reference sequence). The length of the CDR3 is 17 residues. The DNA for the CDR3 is TGTGCTAGCAGCCCGGGACTAGCGGGAGGATGGGCAGATACGCAGTATTTT. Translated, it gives CASSPGLAGGWADTQYF.

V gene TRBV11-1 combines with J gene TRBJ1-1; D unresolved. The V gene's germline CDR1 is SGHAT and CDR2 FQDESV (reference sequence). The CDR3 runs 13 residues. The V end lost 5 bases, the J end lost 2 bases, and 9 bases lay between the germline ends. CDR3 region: CASSTTSNTEAFF. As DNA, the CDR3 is TGTGCCAGCAGCACAACGTCCAACACTGAAGCTTTCTTT. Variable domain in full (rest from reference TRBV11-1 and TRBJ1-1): EAEVAQSPRYKITEKSQAVAFWCDPISGHATLYWYRQILGQGPELLVQFQDESVVDDSQLPKDRFSAERLKGVDSTLKIQPAELGDSAMYLCASSTTSNTEAFFGQGTRLTVV.

CDR3 amino acids: CASSLGTSGIYNEQFF. CDR3 sequence (DNA): TGTGCCAGCAGTTTGGGGACTAGCGGGATTTACAATGAGCAGTTCTTC. The rearrangement uses TRBV6-6 and TRBJ2-1, with 13 bases matching TRBD2. The CDR3 length is 16 residues. The V segment lost 4 bases and the J segment 4 bases; nucleotides outside the gene matches: 4. Germline V CDR1 and CDR2: MNHNY, SVGAGI (reference sequence).

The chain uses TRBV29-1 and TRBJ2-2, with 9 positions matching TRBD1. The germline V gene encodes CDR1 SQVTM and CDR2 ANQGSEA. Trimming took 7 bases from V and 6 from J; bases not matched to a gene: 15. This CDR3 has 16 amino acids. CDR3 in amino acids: CSAEVPGQGSAGELFF. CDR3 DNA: TGCAGCGCGGAAGTACCGGGACAGGGTAGCGCCGGGGAGCTGTTTTTT.

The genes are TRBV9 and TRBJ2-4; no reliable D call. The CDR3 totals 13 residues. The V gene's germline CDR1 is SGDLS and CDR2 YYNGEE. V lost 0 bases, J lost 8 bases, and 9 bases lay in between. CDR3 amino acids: CASSVDPVHIQYF. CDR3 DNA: TGTGCCAGCAGCGTAGACCCGGTACACATTCAGTACTTC.

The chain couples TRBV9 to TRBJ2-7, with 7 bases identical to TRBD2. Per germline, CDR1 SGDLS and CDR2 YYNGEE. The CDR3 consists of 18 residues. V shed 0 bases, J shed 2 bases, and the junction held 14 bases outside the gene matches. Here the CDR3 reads CASSVGNSVRDYTYEQYF. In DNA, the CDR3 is TGTGCCAGCAGCGTAGGGAATTCGGTTCGGGACTACACCTACGAGCAGTACTTC.

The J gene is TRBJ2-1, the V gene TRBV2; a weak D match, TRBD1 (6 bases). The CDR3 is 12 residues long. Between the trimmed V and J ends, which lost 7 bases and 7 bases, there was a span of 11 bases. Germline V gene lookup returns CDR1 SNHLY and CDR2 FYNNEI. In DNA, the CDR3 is TGTGCCAGCAACAGGGTTCTTAATGAGCAGTTCTTC. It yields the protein CASNRVLNEQFF.

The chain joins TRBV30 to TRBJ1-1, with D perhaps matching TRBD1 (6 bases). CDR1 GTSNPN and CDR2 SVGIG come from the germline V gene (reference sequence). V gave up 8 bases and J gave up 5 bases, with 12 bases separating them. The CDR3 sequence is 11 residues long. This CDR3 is CAMGRGTEAFF. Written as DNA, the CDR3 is TGTGCCATGGGGAGGGGGACTGAAGCTTTCTTT.

The CDR3 loop reads CASSLEVGTSGSTDTQYF. CDR3 nucleotide sequence: TGTGCCAGCAGCTTAGAAGTGGGAACTAGCGGGAGCACAGATACGCAGTATTTT. The chain couples TRBV7-2 to TRBJ2-3; TRBD2 agrees at 9 bases. The CDR3 covers 18 residues. Germline assignment: CDR1 SGHTA and CDR2 FQGNSA. V trimming: 1 base; J trimming: 0 bases; junction bases outside the gene matches: 8.

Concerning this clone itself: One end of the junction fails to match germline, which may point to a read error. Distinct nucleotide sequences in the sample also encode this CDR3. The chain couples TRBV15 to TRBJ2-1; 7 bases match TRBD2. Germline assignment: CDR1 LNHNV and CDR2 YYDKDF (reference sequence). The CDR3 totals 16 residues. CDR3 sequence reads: CATSRDGGSSYNEQFF. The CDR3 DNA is TGTGCCACTAGCAGAGATGGCGGGAGTTCCTACAATGAGCAGTTCTTC.

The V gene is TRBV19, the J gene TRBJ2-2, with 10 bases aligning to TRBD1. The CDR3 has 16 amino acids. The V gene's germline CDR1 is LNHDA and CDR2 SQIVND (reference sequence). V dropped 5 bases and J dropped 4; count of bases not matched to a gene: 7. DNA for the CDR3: TGTGCCAGTAGTCCAAGGACAGGGGGAAGCACCGGGGAGCTGTTTTTT. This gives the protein CASSPRTGGSTGELFF.

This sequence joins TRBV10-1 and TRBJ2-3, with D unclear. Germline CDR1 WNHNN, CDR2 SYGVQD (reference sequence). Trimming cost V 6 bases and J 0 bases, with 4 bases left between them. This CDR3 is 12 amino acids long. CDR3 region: CASSLSTDTQYF. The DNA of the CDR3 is TGCGCCAGCAGCTTAAGCACAGATACGCAGTATTTT.

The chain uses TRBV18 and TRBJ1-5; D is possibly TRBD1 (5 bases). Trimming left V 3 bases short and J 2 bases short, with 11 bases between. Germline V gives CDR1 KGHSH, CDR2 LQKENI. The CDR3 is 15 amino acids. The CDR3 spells CASSPDSMGNQPQHF. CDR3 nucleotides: TGTGCCAGCTCACCTGACAGTATGGGCAATCAGCCCCAGCATTTT.

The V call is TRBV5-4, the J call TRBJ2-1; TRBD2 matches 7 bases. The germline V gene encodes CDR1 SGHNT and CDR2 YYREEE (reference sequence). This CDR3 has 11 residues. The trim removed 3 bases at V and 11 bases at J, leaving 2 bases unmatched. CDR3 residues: CASSSAGKQFF. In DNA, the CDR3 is TGTGCCAGCAGCTCAGCGGGGAAGCAGTTCTTC.